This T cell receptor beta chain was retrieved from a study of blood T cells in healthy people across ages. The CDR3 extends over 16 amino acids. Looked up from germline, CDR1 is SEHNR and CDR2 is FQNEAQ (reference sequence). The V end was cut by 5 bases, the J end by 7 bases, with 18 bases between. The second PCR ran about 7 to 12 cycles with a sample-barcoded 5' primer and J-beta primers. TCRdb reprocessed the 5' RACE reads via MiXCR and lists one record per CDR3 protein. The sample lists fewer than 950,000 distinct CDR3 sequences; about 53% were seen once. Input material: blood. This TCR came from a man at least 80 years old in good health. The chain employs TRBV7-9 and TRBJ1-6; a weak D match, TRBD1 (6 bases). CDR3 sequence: CASSTEGRTDNSPLHF. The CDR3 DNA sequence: TGTGCCAGCAGCACGGAGGGGAGGACAGACAATTCACCCCTCCACTTT.